The 31 T cell receptor beta chains presented below share a single source sample, sequenced in a study of T cell clonotyping in hematopoietic cell transplantation. TCRdb keeps only in-frame clones here, not all; method: immunoSEQ multiplex PCR. The repertoire holds about 7,500 clones, with roughly 92% as singletons. Sequenced here: PBMCs, sampled 180 days after allogeneic stem cell transplant. The receptors derive from a female patient in her forties or fifties who had an allogeneic stem cell transplant from an unrelated donor, so the T cells may come from the graft donor. Some clones in this sample may be carry-over from other donors' samples.

This chain links TRBV27 with TRBJ2-2, with D unclear. The CDR3 covers 15 residues. V was pared by 5 bases and J by 1 base, with 11 bases between. From germline, CDR1 is MNHEY and CDR2 SMNVEV (reference sequence). The CDR3 region has the DNA TGTGCCAGCAGTATCCGGCAGGAGAACACCGGGGAGCTGTTTTTT. Its protein is CASSIRQENTGELFF.

The gene calls are TRBV30 and TRBJ1-4; perhaps TRBD1 as D (5 bases). The CDR3 runs 19 residues. The germline V gene encodes CDR1 GTSNPN and CDR2 SVGIG (reference sequence). V was trimmed by 6 bases and J by 4 bases, leaving 30 bases between them. The CDR3 DNA reads as TGTGCCTGCAGAAACGCATTGGAGCGCTTTACAGGTTTTAATGAAAAACTGTTTTTT. It translates to CACRNALERFTGFNEKLFF.

V and J are TRBV2 and TRBJ2-1, with D perhaps matching TRBD1 (6 bases). CDR1 and CDR2 from the germline V gene are SNHLY and FYNNEI. CDR3 length: 13 amino acids. V lost 8 bases and J lost 9, with 17 bases in between. The CDR3 DNA reads as TGTGCCAGCTCTTTTACAGGGAATAGTGAGCAGTTCTTC. It specifies CASSFTGNSEQFF.

CDR3 sequence reads: CASRWERLSYEQYF. CDR3 DNA: TGTGCCAGCAGATGGGAGCGGCTCTCCTACGAGCAGTACTTC. The V and J genes are TRBV2 and TRBJ2-7; TRBD2 might be the D (5 bases). With 6 bases removed from V and 0 bases from J, the gap between germline ends came to 12 bases. CDR3 length equals 14 residues. Looked up from germline, CDR1 is SNHLY and CDR2 is FYNNEI.

The CDR3 here is CASSGPATHYEQYF. CDR3 nucleotides: TGTGCCAGCAGTGGGCCAGCGACCCACTACGAGCAGTACTTC. This sequence joins TRBV28 and TRBJ2-7; D unresolved. CDR1 and CDR2 from the germline V gene are MDHEN and SYDVKM. The CDR3 has 14 amino acids. V lost 5 bases and J 3 bases, leaving 14 bases between the germline ends.

V and J are TRBV6-1 and TRBJ2-7, with D perhaps TRBD1 or TRBD2 (5 bases each). Germline lookup yields CDR1 MNHNS and CDR2 SASEGT. This CDR3 comprises 11 residues. The CDR3: CASRGDGRGPV. DNA for the CDR3: TGTGCCAGCAGGGGGGATGGACGGGGACCCGTC.

The rearrangement links TRBV15 to TRBJ2-5; D tentatively reads TRBD1 or TRBD2 (5 bases each). The V end lost 5 bases, the J end lost 6 bases, and 13 bases lay between the germline ends. The CDR3 contains 13 residues. Germline V gives CDR1 LNHNV, CDR2 YYDKDF (reference sequence). CDR3 sequence reads: CATSRGPGKTQYF. The DNA for the CDR3 is TGTGCCACCAGCCGGGGCCCCGGCAAGACCCAGTACTTC.

This chain joins TRBV18 and TRBJ1-2; D is undetermined. Trimming left V 2 bases short and J 0 bases short, with 13 bases between. This CDR3 is built from 16 residues. Germline assignment: CDR1 KGHSH and CDR2 LQKENI. DNA for the CDR3: TGTGCCAGCTCACCAACTTTGGCGGAAGCTAACTATGGCTACACCTTC. Protein: CASSPTLAEANYGYTF.

The chain carries TRBV28 and TRBJ1-2, with a weak D call TRBD1 (6 bases). CDR1 is MDHEN and CDR2 is SYDVKM in the germline V gene. The CDR3 has 13 residues. V was shortened by 3 bases and J by 3 bases, with 8 bases between the two germline ends. CDR3 amino acids: CASSFNRDYGYTF. In DNA form, the CDR3 reads TGTGCCAGCAGTTTCAACAGGGACTATGGCTACACCTTC.

The chain carries TRBV2 and TRBJ2-5; perhaps TRBD1 as D (6 bases). This CDR3 has 18 amino acids. Germline values: CDR1 SNHLY, CDR2 FYNNEI. V lost 5 bases and J lost 4, with 26 bases in between. The CDR3 spells CASSSFLSSGVRGETQYF. As DNA, the CDR3 is TGTGCCAGCAGTTCTTTTCTTTCTTCAGGGGTGCGTGGAGAGACCCAGTACTTC.

This chain connects TRBV5-6 to TRBJ2-1, with 12 positions matching TRBD1. The CDR3 is 17 amino acids. Germline V gives CDR1 SGHDT, CDR2 YYEEEE. Trimming removed 0 bases from V and 5 bases from J; junction bases left unmatched: 6. The CDR3 nucleotides read TGTGCCAGCAGCTTGGCCCCGGGACAGGGGGCGCACAATGAGCAGTTCTTC. It translates to CASSLAPGQGAHNEQFF.

The rearrangement joins TRBV25-1 to TRBJ1-2; no clear D gene. The CDR3 is made up of 13 amino acids. Trimming took off 1 base at V and 8 bases at J, with 11 bases between the two ends. CDR1 is MGHDK, CDR2 SYGVNS, per germline. The CDR3 DNA reads as TGTGCCAGCAGTGAATTAGGAGCCCGCGGCTACACCTTC. This codes for CASSELGARGYTF.

The chain couples TRBV5-8 to TRBJ1-5, with D tentatively TRBD1 (6 bases). Germline CDR1 reads SGHTS; CDR2 reads YDEGEE. There are 16 residues in the CDR3. V lost 3 bases and J 5 bases, leaving 18 bases between the germline ends. CDR3 in DNA: TGTGCCAGCAGCTCCCGAGGGGGGACGCGCGATCAGCCCCAGCATTTT. Amino acid sequence: CASSSRGGTRDQPQHF. The full variable domain, completed using reference TRBV5-8 and TRBJ1-5, is EAGVTQSPTHLIKTRGQQATLRCSPISGHTSVYWYQQALGLGLQFLLWYDEGEERNRGNFPPRFSGRQFPNYSSELNVNALELEDSALYLCASSSRGGTRDQPQHFGDGTRLSIL.

The rearrangement uses TRBV7-9 and TRBJ2-7, with D perhaps matching TRBD1 (5 bases). V gave up 1 base and J gave up 10 bases, with 11 bases separating them. Germline V gives CDR1 SEHNR, CDR2 FQNEAQ (reference sequence). The CDR3 is made up of 12 amino acids. Here the CDR3 reads CASSLGRGRQYV. The CDR3 DNA reads TGTGCCAGCAGCTTAGGAAGGGGTAGACAGTACGTC.

The chain carries TRBV6-5 and TRBJ2-1; D might be TRBD1 or TRBD2, each matching 5 bases. V was clipped by 5 bases and J by 7 bases, with 12 bases between them. Germline values: CDR1 MNHEY, CDR2 SVGAGI. CDR3 size: 13 residues. The CDR3 region has the DNA TGTGCCAGCAGTAGGGACGGGGCGAATGAGCAGTTCTTC. As protein: CASSRDGANEQFF.

The chain employs TRBV30 and TRBJ1-5, with D tentatively TRBD1 (5 bases). The CDR3 is made up of 16 amino acids. From germline, CDR1 is GTSNPN and CDR2 SVGIG (reference sequence). The germline V and J ends were trimmed by 4 bases and 2 bases, with 18 bases remaining between them. CDR3 coding DNA: TGTGCCTGGAATAAAGGACCGGGACCCCGCAATCAGCCCCAGCATTTT. It encodes CAWNKGPGPRNQPQHF.

This clone was seen a handful of times. The chain uses TRBV19 and TRBJ2-5, with 15 bases fitting TRBD2. Per germline, CDR1 LNHDA and CDR2 SQIVND (reference sequence). This CDR3 has 17 amino acids. With 8 bases clipped from V and 4 bases from J, the junction kept 11 bases outside the gene matches. The CDR3 DNA reads TGTGCCAGTGGCGGGGGACTAGCGGGGGGCCTTCCAGAGACCCAGTACTTC. Protein product: CASGGGLAGGLPETQYF.

V gene TRBV11-2 combines with J gene TRBJ2-2, with D hard to call. The CDR3 has 13 residues. Deletions cut 4 bases from V and 5 bases from J, with 8 bases between. Per germline, CDR1 SGHAT and CDR2 FQNNGV. The CDR3, as DNA: TGTGCCAGCAGCTCCGGTTATACCGGGGAGCTGTTTTTT. Translating gives CASSSGYTGELFF.

The chain couples TRBV10-3 to TRBJ2-7; a weak D match, TRBD1 (7 bases). Trimming stripped 10 bases from V and 4 bases from J, with 20 bases between. The length of the CDR3 is 14 residues. Germline CDR1 ENHRY, CDR2 SYGVKD. The CDR3 nucleotides read TGTGCCACACGCCAGCGGACAGGAGGGTACGAGCAGTACGTC. Translation: CATRQRTGGYEQYV.

To note about this clone: The junction shows a germline mismatch at one end, possibly a read error. The chain uses TRBV10-1 and TRBJ1-2; no reliable D call. Per the germline V gene, CDR1 is WNHNN and CDR2 is SYGVQD (reference sequence). The CDR3 is made up of 14 amino acids. CDR3 DNA sequence: TGCGCCACCAGTCCAGTGATGACCCTCTCTGGCTACACCTTC. Its translation: CATSPVMTLSGYTF.

The genes are TRBV7-9 and TRBJ1-4, with 8 bases that match TRBD1. J lost 0 bases, V lost 7 bases, and 4 bases had no gene match. The CDR3 covers 15 residues. Germline-derived CDR1 and CDR2 are SEHNR and FQNEAQ (reference sequence). The CDR3 spells CASTGGRSTNEKLFF. Written as DNA, the CDR3 is TGTGCCAGCACAGGGGGCCGGTCAACTAATGAAAAACTGTTTTTT.

The V and J genes are TRBV6-5 and TRBJ2-2; D not resolved. CDR3 length: 14 residues. Deletions cut 2 bases from V and 2 bases from J, with 6 bases between. Germline CDR1 is MNHEY and CDR2 is SVGAGI. CDR3 residues: CASSYRGNTGELFF. The DNA of the CDR3 is TGTGCCAGCAGTTACCGCGGTAACACCGGGGAGCTGTTTTTT.

The J gene is TRBJ1-3, the V gene TRBV6-5; TRBD1 matches at 8 bases. The V gene end was trimmed by 5 bases and the J gene end by 4 bases; junction bases not matched to a gene: 4. In germline, CDR1 is MNHEY, CDR2 SVGAGI. The CDR3 is 14 amino acids. The CDR3 is CASSKTGGGNTIYF. CDR3 in DNA: TGTGCCAGCAGTAAAACAGGGGGAGGAAACACCATATATTTT.

This chain connects TRBV11-2 to TRBJ2-3; 7 positions agree with TRBD2. The CDR3 consists of 16 residues. After removal of 2 bases from V and 1 base from J, the junction contained 6 bases not matched to a gene. Looked up from germline, CDR1 is SGHAT and CDR2 is FQNNGV. In nucleotides, the CDR3 is TGTGCCAGCAGCTTACGCGTTGGGGGGGGCACAGATACGCAGTATTTT. Translated, it gives CASSLRVGGGTDTQYF.

The chain links TRBV6-5 to TRBJ1-2; D is unresolved. The V and J ends lost 5 bases and 1 base respectively, with 14 bases between them. Germline-derived CDR1 and CDR2 are MNHEY and SVGAGI. The CDR3 spans 15 residues. In DNA, the CDR3 is TGTGCCAGCAGTAGCCGGGGTTACGGTAACTATGGCTACACCTTC. Translating it yields CASSSRGYGNYGYTF.

This chain links TRBV7-9 with TRBJ2-2, with 8 positions matching TRBD2. The CDR3 spans 15 residues. The germline CDR1 and CDR2 sequences are SEHNR and FQNEAQ (reference sequence). V lost 6 bases and J lost 3; bases outside the gene matches: 6. CDR3 residues: CASRISGGDTGELFF. The CDR3 DNA follows: TGTGCCAGCAGAATCAGCGGGGGTGACACCGGGGAGCTGTTTTTT.

The V gene is TRBV2, the J gene TRBJ2-1, with TRBD1 as a possible D gene (6 bases). Germline loops: CDR1 SNHLY, CDR2 FYNNEI. V was trimmed by 5 bases and J by 11 bases, leaving 10 bases between them. CDR3 size: 11 residues. For the CDR3, the DNA is TGTGCCAGCAGTCGGACAGACCAGCAGTTCTTC. It codes for CASSRTDQQFF. Using reference TRBV2 and TRBJ2-1 for the parts outside the CDR3, the full variable domain is EPEVTQTPSHQVTQMGQEVILRCVPISNHLYFYWYRQILGQKVEFLVSFYNNEISEKSEIFDDQFSVERPDGSNFTLKIRSTKLEDSAMYFCASSRTDQQFFGPGTRLTVL.

The J gene is TRBJ1-1, the V gene TRBV9; D gene uncertain. Per germline, CDR1 SGDLS and CDR2 YYNGEE. Trimming cost V 4 bases and J 3 bases, with 13 bases left between them. The CDR3 is 14 amino acids. This CDR3 reads CASSPWEYYTEAFF. The CDR3 DNA is TGTGCCAGCAGCCCGTGGGAATACTACACTGAAGCTTTCTTT. Filled out from reference TRBV9 and TRBJ1-1, the complete variable domain reads DSGVTQTPKHLITATGQRVTLRCSPRSGDLSVYWYQQSLDQGLQFLIQYYNGEERAKGNILERFSAQQFPDLHSELNLSSLELGDSALYFCASSPWEYYTEAFFGQGTRLTVV.

The chain joins TRBV9 to TRBJ1-1; D is possibly TRBD1 (5 bases). This CDR3 comprises 13 residues. Germline CDR1 and CDR2: SGDLS and YYNGEE. Between the trimmed V and J ends, which lost 0 bases and 3 bases, there was a span of 6 bases. The CDR3 sequence is CASSVVGDTEAFF. Written as DNA, the CDR3 is TGTGCCAGCAGCGTAGTGGGGGACACTGAAGCTTTCTTT.

A few counts support this clone. The V and J genes are TRBV5-4 and TRBJ2-1, with D unresolved. In germline, CDR1 is SGHNT, CDR2 YYREEE (reference sequence). This CDR3 contains 13 residues. V gave up 1 base and J gave up 3 bases, with 5 bases separating them. The CDR3 sequence is CASSLTFYNEQFF. The CDR3 DNA reads as TGTGCCAGCAGCTTGACTTTCTACAATGAGCAGTTCTTC.

The V and J genes are TRBV28 and TRBJ2-2, with no clear D. CDR1 and CDR2 (germline): MDHEN, SYDVKM. The CDR3 contains 14 residues. Trimming cost V 6 bases and J 5 bases, with 13 bases left between them. CDR3 nucleotides: TGTGCCAGCAGCCTACGGCAAGGGACCGGGGAGCTGTTTTTT. Translated, it gives CASSLRQGTGELFF.